This entry lists 8 T cell receptor beta chains sequenced from one sample in a study of cytomegalovirus exposure and HLA in healthy donors listed by TCRdb under 2017. Receptors were amplified or captured by the immunoSEQ multiplex PCR assay. For the multiplex PCR, a mixture combining 60 forward primers for TCR Vbeta segments and 13 reverse primers for TCR Jbeta segments was used. TCRdb holds this immuneACCESS table with in-frame rearrangements only. Some clones are missing; in checked studies, unresolved V genes explain under half, and the rest has no known cause. This sample is represented by about 170,000 clones; 82% of them were singletons. The top ten constitute more than 0.9% of the sample. The sequenced sample was PBMCs. All receptors come from a girl aged 2 to 9 in good health and CMV-seropositive.

The chain employs TRBV5-1 and TRBJ2-7; TRBD2 matches 13 bases. From germline, CDR1 is SGHRS and CDR2 YFSETQ. This CDR3 spans 15 amino acids. With V trimmed by 6 bases and J by 7 bases, 10 bases remained unmatched. The CDR3 sequence is CASTALAGGPGEQYF. In nucleotides, the CDR3 is TGCGCCAGCACGGCACTAGCGGGAGGGCCAGGAGAGCAGTACTTC.

This chain links TRBV30 with TRBJ2-4; D is undetermined. This CDR3 has 13 residues. Trimming took off 3 bases at V and 2 bases at J, with 8 bases between the two ends. The germline V gene has CDR1 GTSNPN and CDR2 SVGIG (reference sequence). In DNA form, the CDR3 reads TGTGCCTGGAGCACAGCATCCAAAAACATTCAGTACTTC. It codes for CAWSTASKNIQYF. The full variable domain, completed using reference TRBV30 and TRBJ2-4, is SQTIHQWPATLVQPVGSPLSLECTVEGTSNPNLYWYRQAAGRGLQLLFYSVGIGQISSEVPQNLSASRPQDRQFILSSKKLLLSDSGFYLCAWSTASKNIQYFGAGTRLSVL.

The V call is TRBV5-1, the J call TRBJ2-1; 13 positions agree with TRBD2. V was clipped by 3 bases and J by 7 bases; unmatched bases: 7. The CDR3 is 16 residues long. CDR1 is SGHRS, CDR2 YFSETQ, per germline. The CDR3 spells CASSSTTSGRANEQFF. The CDR3 DNA sequence: TGCGCCAGCAGCTCAACCACTAGCGGGAGGGCTAATGAGCAGTTCTTC. Full variable domain (outside the CDR3, taken from reference TRBV5-1 and TRBJ2-1): KAGVTQTPRYLIKTRGQQVTLSCSPISGHRSVSWYQQTPGQGLQFLFEYFSETQRNKGNFPGRFSGRQFSNSRSEMNVSTLELGDSALYLCASSSTTSGRANEQFFGPGTRLTVL.

V is TRBV28 and J is TRBJ2-1; D is unclear. V gave up 2 bases and J gave up 7 bases, with 9 bases separating them. The CDR3 loop spans 13 amino acids. In germline, CDR1 is MDHEN, CDR2 SYDVKM. CDR3 sequence: CASSLGRWNEQFF. The CDR3 DNA is TGTGCCAGCAGTTTAGGGCGTTGGAATGAGCAGTTCTTC.

This clone has only one observation. This chain joins TRBV25-1 and TRBJ2-2; possible D gene TRBD1, 6 bases. Trimming took off 6 bases at V and 4 bases at J, with 21 bases between the two ends. The length of the CDR3 is 17 residues. Germline-derived CDR1 and CDR2 are MGHDK and SYGVNS. The CDR3 loop reads CASSLGGWGAVTGELFF. The CDR3, as DNA: TGTGCCAGCAGCCTTGGGGGCTGGGGAGCGGTCACCGGGGAGCTGTTTTTT.

This chain links TRBV5-4 with TRBJ1-4; D may be TRBD1 (5 bases). In germline, CDR1 is SGHNT, CDR2 YYREEE (reference sequence). The V and J ends lost 5 bases and 8 bases respectively, with 16 bases between them. The CDR3 is 14 residues long. The CDR3 DNA sequence: TGTGCCAGCAGACTTTTCGGGGGGAACGAAAAACTGTTTTTT. This translates into CASRLFGGNEKLFF. The whole variable domain, remainder taken from reference TRBV5-4 and TRBJ1-4, is ETGVTQSPTHLIKTRGQQVTLRCSSQSGHNTVSWYQQALGQGPQFIFQYYREEENGRGNFPPRFSGLQFPNYSSELNVNALELDDSALYLCASRLFGGNEKLFFGSGTQLSVL.

The chain employs TRBV4-1 and TRBJ2-1; 12 bases align to TRBD2. The CDR3 covers 18 residues. Germline trimming cut 0 bases from V and 12 bases from J; bases unmatched to any gene: 15. Germline V gene data show CDR1 as MGHRA and CDR2 as YSYEKL. The CDR3 DNA reads TGCGCCAGCAGCCAAGATCCGAATGGGCTAGCGGGAGGGCCCGGGCAGTTCTTC. This translates into CASSQDPNGLAGGPGQFF.

The chain uses TRBV29-1 and TRBJ2-6; tentatively, D is TRBD1 (5 bases). Germline CDR1 is SQVTM and CDR2 is ANQGSEA. The CDR3 totals 15 residues. The V gene lost 4 bases and the J gene lost 0 bases, with 10 bases spanning the gap. The CDR3 loop is CSVGDRSSGANVLTF. The CDR3 coding sequence is TGCAGCGTTGGCGACAGAAGCTCTGGGGCCAACGTCCTGACTTTC.